The rows below give T cell receptor beta chains drawn from one sample of a study of cytomegalovirus exposure and HLA in healthy donors. Method: immunoSEQ multiplex PCR; TCRdb's copy keeps in-frame clones and lacks some. This sample has about 150,000 clones; about three quarters occur once, and the top ten carry about 9.4%. Sequencing used PBMCs. These receptors came from a man aged 30-40 years in good health and CMV-seropositive. Each CDR3 is given with its conserved first and last residue. A D gene is named only where the DNA matches it firmly. The size field is filled for only some rows; it gives once, few, many or a size class.

cdr3_length	v_call	j_call	clone_size	d_call	cdr3_nt	cdr3_aa
15	TRBV6-5	TRBJ2-2	few	TRBD1	TGTGCCAGCAGTCCCAAGACAGGGCGGTCCGGGGAGCTGTTTTTT	CASSPKTGRSGELFF
15	TRBV6-4	TRBJ2-5	once	TRBD1	TGTGCCAGCAGTGACGGACAGGGACCAAGAGAAACCCAGTACTTC	CASSDGQGPRETQYF
11	TRBV10-3	TRBJ2-2	NA	NA	TGTGCCATCTTGCAGTACGGGGAGCTGTTTTTT	CAILQYGELFF
16	TRBV18	TRBJ1-1	few	NA	TGTGCCAGCTCCCTCTCTGCGGGGGCTATGAACACTGAAGCTTTCTTT	CASSLSAGAMNTEAFF
11	TRBV20-1	TRBJ2-1	NA	NA	TGCAGTGCTAGGAGCCTGAATGAGCAGTTCTTC	CSARSLNEQFF
15	TRBV7-6	TRBJ2-7	NA	TRBD2	TGTGCCAGCAGCTTAGCGGTCGGGAGGGGTGGGGAGCAGTACTTC	CASSLAVGRGGEQYF
15	TRBV5-1	TRBJ1-1	NA	TRBD1	TGCGCCAGCAGCTTGCTCGGGACAGGGGAAACTGAAGCTTTCTTT	CASSLLGTGETEAFF
18	TRBV5-1	TRBJ1-3	NA	TRBD1	TGCGCCAGCAGCCTGACGGTAGGACAGGGGGCGGCTGGAAACACCATATATTTT	CASSLTVGQGAAGNTIYF
18	TRBV28	TRBJ2-1	NA	TRBD2	TGTGCCAGCAGTCCCCGGACTAGCGGGAGGTATATTTACAATGAGCAGTTCTTC	CASSPRTSGRYIYNEQFF
16	TRBV12-5	TRBJ2-1	NA	NA	TGTGCTAGTGTCCCTCTAGGTACCACCGCCTACAATGAGCAGTTCTTC	CASVPLGTTAYNEQFF